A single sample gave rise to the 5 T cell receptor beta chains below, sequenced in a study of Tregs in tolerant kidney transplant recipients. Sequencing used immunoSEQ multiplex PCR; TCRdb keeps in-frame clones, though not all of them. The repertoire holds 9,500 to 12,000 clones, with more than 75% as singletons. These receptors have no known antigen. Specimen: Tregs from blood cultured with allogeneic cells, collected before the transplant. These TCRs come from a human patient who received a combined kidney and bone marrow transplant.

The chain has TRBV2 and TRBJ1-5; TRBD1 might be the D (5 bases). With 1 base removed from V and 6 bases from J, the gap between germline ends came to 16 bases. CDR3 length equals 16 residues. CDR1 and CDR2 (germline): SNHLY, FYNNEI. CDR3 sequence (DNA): TGTGCCAGCAGTGAAGGACAGCCATATAGTAGTCAGCCCCAGCATTTT. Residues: CASSEGQPYSSQPQHF.

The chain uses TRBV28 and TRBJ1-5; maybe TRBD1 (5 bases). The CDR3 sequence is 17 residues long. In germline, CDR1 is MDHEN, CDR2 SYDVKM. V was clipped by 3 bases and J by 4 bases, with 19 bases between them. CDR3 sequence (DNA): TGTGCCAGCAGTTTTCAACCAGGGTTTGTCCTAAATCAGCCCCAGCATTTT. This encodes CASSFQPGFVLNQPQHF.

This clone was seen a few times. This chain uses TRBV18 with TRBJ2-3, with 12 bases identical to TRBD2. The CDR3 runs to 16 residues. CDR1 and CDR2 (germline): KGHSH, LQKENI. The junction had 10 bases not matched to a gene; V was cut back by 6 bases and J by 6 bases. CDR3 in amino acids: CASSSYLAGGPDTQYF. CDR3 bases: TGTGCCAGCTCGTCTTATCTAGCGGGGGGGCCGGATACGCAGTATTTT.

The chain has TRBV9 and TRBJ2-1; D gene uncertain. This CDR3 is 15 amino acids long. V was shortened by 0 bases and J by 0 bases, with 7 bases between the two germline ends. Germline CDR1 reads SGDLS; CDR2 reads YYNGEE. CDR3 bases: TGTGCCAGCAGCGTAGATGGGTTCTCCTACAATGAGCAGTTCTTC. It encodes CASSVDGFSYNEQFF.

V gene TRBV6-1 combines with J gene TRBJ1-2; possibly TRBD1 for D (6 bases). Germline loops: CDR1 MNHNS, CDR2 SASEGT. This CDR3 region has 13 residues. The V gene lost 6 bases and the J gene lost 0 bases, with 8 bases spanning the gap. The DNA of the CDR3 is TGTGCCAGCAGCCGACAGGCTAACTATGGCTACACCTTC. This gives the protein CASSRQANYGYTF.